This record covers a single T cell receptor (beta chain). Antigen unknown. Indicated treatment: roughly 20 received Ad26.COV2.S at low or high dose, single or two shots; about 5 received placebo; per-sample allocation not given. Collection of the samples took place on day 63 after the first injection of vaccine or placebo. What was given as vaccine was an Ad26 vector encoding Wuhan-strain SARS-CoV-2 spike. Germline lookup yields CDR1 LNHDA and CDR2 SQIVND (reference sequence). This CDR3 has 14 amino acids. The ends lost 6 bases at V and 6 bases at J; junction bases unmatched: 8. These data belong to a study of Ad26.COV2.S vaccination and SARS-CoV-2 variants. The overall study: Recipients of Ad26.COV2.S got it intramuscularly, once or twice 56 days apart.

Data came from immunoSEQ multiplex PCR; TCRdb stores just in-frame clones and leaves some out. The table records about 680,000 clones, approximately 88% of them present only once. General study points: With respect to non-spike TCR breadth, vaccine and placebo recipients were similar. Following vaccination, spike-specific CD8+ and CD4+ T cell responses reportedly exhibited substantial breadth.

The origin of this receptor is a person between 18 and 65 years old who received the Ad26.COV2.S COVID-19 vaccine or a placebo. The V and J genes are TRBV19 and TRBJ2-4; TRBD1 matches at 7 bases. The sample here was peripheral blood, taken in a trial of Ad26.COV2.S vaccine versus placebo. The CDR3 DNA is TGTGCCAGTAGCCTCGAGACAGGGAGAAACATTCAGTACTTC. Translated: CASSLETGRNIQYF.